Listed below are T cell receptor beta chains from one sample, sequenced in a study of blood T cells in healthy people across ages. From the 5' RACE reads, TCRdb called clonotypes with MiXCR, one entry per CDR3 protein. The sample lists fewer than 600,000 distinct CDR3 sequences, roughly a quarter occurring once. This sample was shared with a second study, whose subject was T cells of mothers and their children.

The sample comprised blood. The source of these receptors is a boy aged 2 to 10 in good health. The CDR3 runs from the conserved cysteine through the conserved F or W. D genes are given only for firm matches. Clone size is not always given. Where it is, it says once, few, many or a class for expanded clones.

j_gene,d_gene,v_gene,abundance,CDR3aa,CDR3nt
TRBJ1-2,.,TRBV6-5,.,CASTEWGGGEGYTF,TGTGCCAGCACCGAGTGGGGGGGCGGAGAAGGCTACACCTTC
TRBJ2-5,TRBD1,TRBV5-1,.,CASSSTGGSAQETQYF,TGCGCCAGCAGCTCGACAGGGGGCAGTGCCCAAGAGACCCAGTACTTC
TRBJ1-6,.,TRBV27,.,CASSISFSPLHF,TGTGCCAGCAGTATCTCTTTCTCACCCCTCCACTTT
TRBJ1-6,TRBD1,TRBV7-9,many,CASSSSGTGDYSPLHF,TGTGCCAGCAGCTCCTCCGGGACAGGGGACTATTCACCCCTCCACTTT
TRBJ2-5,.,TRBV6-5,.,CASSPWDLPQETQYF,TGTGCCAGCAGTCCCTGGGACCTCCCCCAAGAGACCCAGTACTTC
TRBJ2-2,.,TRBV29-1,.,CSVEIPGAGELFF,TGCAGCGTTGAAATCCCAGGGGCCGGGGAGCTGTTTTTT
TRBJ1-2,TRBD1,TRBV5-5,.,CASSPRPSGTGLNYGYTF,TGTGCCAGCAGCCCGAGGCCATCCGGGACAGGGCTTAACTATGGCTACACCTTC
TRBJ1-6,.,TRBV12-3/TRBV12-4,few,CASSPRGQNSPLHF,TGTGCCAGCAGCCCCCGCGGTCAGAATTCACCCCTCCACTTT
TRBJ2-7,TRBD1,TRBV12-3/TRBV12-4,.,CASSLVGGHEQYF,TGTGCCAGCAGTTTAGTAGGGGGCCACGAGCAGTACTTC
TRBJ2-7,.,TRBV7-2,few,CASSLGRTAEQYF,TGTGCCAGCAGCTTAGGGCGGACGGCCGAGCAGTACTTC
TRBJ2-1,.,TRBV11-2,.,CASSSPLGSRRNEQFF,TGTGCCAGCAGCTCACCTTTGGGGTCGAGGAGGAATGAGCAGTTCTTC
TRBJ1-2,.,TRBV9,.,CASSVVGKDGYTF,TGTGCCAGCAGCGTAGTCGGGAAAGACGGCTACACCTTC
TRBJ1-2,.,TRBV20-1,.,CSASGGEANYGHTF,TGCAGTGCTAGCGGCGGGGAAGCTAACTATGGCCACACCTTC
TRBJ1-2,.,TRBV27,few,CASSRTRAGKGGYTF,TGTGCCAGCAGTAGAACCCGGGCCGGGAAGGGTGGCTACACCTTC
TRBJ2-5,TRBD2,TRBV7-2,few,CASSFSRERIETQYF,TGTGCCAGCAGCTTCTCGCGGGAGAGAATAGAGACCCAGTACTTC
TRBJ2-5,.,TRBV2,few,CARGWGENQYF,TGTGCCAGGGGTTGGGGGGAGAACCAGTACTTC
TRBJ2-4,TRBD1,TRBV11-2,few,CASSLTTGDKNIQYF,TGTGCCAGCAGCCTGACGACAGGGGACAAAAACATTCAGTACTTC
TRBJ2-2,.,TRBV7-9,.,CASSSAGTGELFF,TGTGCCAGCAGCTCAGCCGGGACCGGGGAGCTGTTTTTT
TRBJ2-7,TRBD2,TRBV5-1,.,CASSPGTSGSAYEQYF,TGCGCCAGCAGCCCCGGAACTAGCGGGAGCGCCTACGAGCAGTACTTC
TRBJ2-5,.,TRBV2,few,CASSPRRGGETQYF,TGTGCCAGCAGCCCCCGTAGGGGCGGCGAGACCCAGTACTTC
TRBJ2-4,.,TRBV12-3/TRBV12-4,.,CASSLESGGWTKNIQYF,TGTGCCAGCAGTTTAGAGTCCGGGGGTTGGACCAAAAACATTCAGTACTTC
TRBJ2-5,.,TRBV29-1,.,CSVGDGNQETQYF,TGCAGCGTCGGCGACGGTAATCAAGAGACCCAGTACTTC
TRBJ2-5,.,TRBV7-9,.,CASSQRGPETQYF,TGTGCCAGCAGCCAACGGGGACCGGAGACCCAGTACTTC
TRBJ2-5,TRBD1,TRBV3-1,few,CASSQDHWTGGTQYF,TGTGCCAGCAGCCAAGATCATTGGACAGGCGGGACCCAGTACTTC
TRBJ1-2,.,TRBV6-4,few,CASSDGVNLGGGYTF,TGTGCCAGCAGTGATGGAGTCAACCTAGGGGGTGGCTACACCTTC
TRBJ1-3,.,TRBV6-6,.,CASSSLSGNTIYF,TGTGCCAGCAGCTCCCTCAGTGGAAACACCATATATTTT
TRBJ2-7,TRBD1,TRBV6-2/TRBV6-3,.,CASSYRGTGVYEQYF,TGTGCCAGCAGTTATCGCGGGACAGGGGTCTACGAGCAGTACTTC
TRBJ2-5,TRBD2,TRBV3-1,.,CASSQRRLAGGETQYF,TGTGCCAGCAGCCAAAGGCGGCTAGCGGGAGGGGAGACCCAGTACTTC
TRBJ1-2,TRBD1,TRBV12-3/TRBV12-4,.,CASRSGTGHRTF,TGTGCCAGCAGGTCCGGGACAGGGCACCGCACCTTC
TRBJ2-1,.,TRBV7-9,.,CASSLGQHNEQFF,TGTGCCAGCAGCTTAGGGCAGCACAATGAGCAGTTCTTC
TRBJ2-7,TRBD2,TRBV29-1,few,CSVVGGLAGGRSYEQYF,TGCAGCGTTGTAGGGGGACTAGCGGGAGGGAGAAGCTACGAGCAGTACTTC
TRBJ2-5,.,TRBV11-2,few,CASSFRGAQETQYF,TGTGCCAGCAGCTTTCGAGGGGCACAAGAGACCCAGTACTTC
TRBJ1-5,TRBD1,TRBV2,.,CASSEWTGGNQPQHF,TGTGCCAGCAGTGAGTGGACAGGGGGGAATCAGCCCCAGCATTTT
TRBJ1-4,TRBD1,TRBV2,few,CASRRWGTGNEKLFF,TGTGCCAGCAGGAGATGGGGGACAGGGAATGAAAAACTGTTTTTT
TRBJ2-7,.,TRBV3-1,few,CASSPRLHEQYF,TGTGCCAGCAGCCCCCGACTCCACGAGCAGTACTTC
TRBJ2-1,TRBD2,TRBV12-3/TRBV12-4,.,CASSFASGNNEQFF,TGTGCCAGCAGTTTCGCTAGCGGAAACAATGAGCAGTTCTTC
TRBJ2-5,TRBD2,TRBV3-1,many,CASSLTGGETQYF,TGTGCCAGCAGCCTTACGGGGGGGGAGACCCAGTACTTC
TRBJ2-4,.,TRBV11-2,.,CASSLEAAAQLNIQYF,TGTGCCAGCAGCTTAGAGGCGGCAGCTCAATTAAACATTCAGTACTTC
TRBJ2-5,.,TRBV3-1,.,CASSQDLFAQETQYF,TGTGCCAGCAGCCAAGATCTGTTTGCCCAAGAGACCCAGTACTTC
TRBJ2-2,TRBD1,TRBV2,.,CASSEAIPVPGQVLRELFF,TGTGCCAGCAGTGAAGCGATACCAGTACCGGGACAGGTCCTTCGGGAGCTGTTTTTT
TRBJ2-3,TRBD2,TRBV20-1,.,CSARPGTSGGSSTDTQYF,TGCAGTGCTAGACCCGGGACTAGCGGGGGGTCTAGCACAGATACGCAGTATTTT
TRBJ2-1,TRBD2,TRBV20-1,many,CSAPPGLAMNEQFF,TGCAGTGCTCCTCCGGGACTAGCGATGAATGAGCAGTTCTTC